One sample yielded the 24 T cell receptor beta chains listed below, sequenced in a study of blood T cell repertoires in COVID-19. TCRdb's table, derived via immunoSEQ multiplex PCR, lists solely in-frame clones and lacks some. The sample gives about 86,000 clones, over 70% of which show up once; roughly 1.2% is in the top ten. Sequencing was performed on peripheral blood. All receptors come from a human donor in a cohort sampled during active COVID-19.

CDR3 nucleotides: TGTGCCAGCAGCTTAAGGCCTAGCGGGAGTGCCTACAATGAGCAGTTCTTC. Encoded protein: CASSLRPSGSAYNEQFF. The rearrangement links TRBV11-2 to TRBJ2-1; 10 bases agree with TRBD2. Germline V CDR1 and CDR2: SGHAT, FQNNGV. CDR3 size: 17 residues. Germline trimming cut 2 bases from V and 2 bases from J; bases unmatched to any gene: 6.

This CDR3 is CASSVSLAGGTGANVLTF. In nucleotides, the CDR3 is TGTGCCAGCAGCGTTTCACTAGCGGGAGGTACCGGGGCCAACGTCCTGACTTTC. The chain recombines TRBV9 with TRBJ2-6; 12 nucleotides align to TRBD2. Germline V gene data show CDR1 as SGDLS and CDR2 as YYNGEE. V lost 2 bases and J lost 4; bases outside the gene matches: 7. The CDR3 covers 18 residues. Variable domain in full (rest from reference TRBV9 and TRBJ2-6): DSGVTQTPKHLITATGQRVTLRCSPRSGDLSVYWYQQSLDQGLQFLIQYYNGEERAKGNILERFSAQQFPDLHSELNLSSLELGDSALYFCASSVSLAGGTGANVLTFGAGSRLTVL.

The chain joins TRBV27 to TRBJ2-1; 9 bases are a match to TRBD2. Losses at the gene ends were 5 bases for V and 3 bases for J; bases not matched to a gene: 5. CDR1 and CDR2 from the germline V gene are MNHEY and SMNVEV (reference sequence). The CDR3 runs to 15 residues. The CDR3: CASSLLAGIYNEQFF. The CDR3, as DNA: TGTGCCAGCAGTCTCCTAGCGGGGATCTACAATGAGCAGTTCTTC.

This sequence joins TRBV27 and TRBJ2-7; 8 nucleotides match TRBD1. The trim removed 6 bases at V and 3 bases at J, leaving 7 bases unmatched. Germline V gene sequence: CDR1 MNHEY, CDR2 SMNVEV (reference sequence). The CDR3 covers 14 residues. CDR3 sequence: CASRTGTGHYEQYF. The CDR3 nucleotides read TGTGCCAGCAGAACAGGGACAGGACACTACGAGCAGTACTTC.

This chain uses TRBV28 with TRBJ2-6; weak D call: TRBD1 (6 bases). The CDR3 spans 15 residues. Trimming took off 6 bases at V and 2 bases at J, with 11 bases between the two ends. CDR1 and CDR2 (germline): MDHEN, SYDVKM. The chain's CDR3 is CASRRNRAGANVLTF. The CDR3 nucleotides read TGTGCCAGCAGAAGAAACAGGGCTGGGGCCAACGTCCTGACTTTC.

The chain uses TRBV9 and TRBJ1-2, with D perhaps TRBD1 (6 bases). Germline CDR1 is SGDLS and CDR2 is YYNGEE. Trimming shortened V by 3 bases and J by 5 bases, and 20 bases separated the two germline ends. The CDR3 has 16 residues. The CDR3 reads CASSAPKSGVFYGYTF. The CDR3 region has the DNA TGTGCCAGCAGCGCCCCGAAGTCAGGGGTCTTTTATGGCTACACCTTC.

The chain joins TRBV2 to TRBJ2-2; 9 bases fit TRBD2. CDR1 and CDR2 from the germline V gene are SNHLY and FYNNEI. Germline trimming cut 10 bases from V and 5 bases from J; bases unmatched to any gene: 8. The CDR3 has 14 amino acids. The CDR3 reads CAIRGGGETGELFF. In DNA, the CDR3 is TGTGCCATCCGGGGCGGGGGGGAAACCGGGGAGCTGTTTTTT.

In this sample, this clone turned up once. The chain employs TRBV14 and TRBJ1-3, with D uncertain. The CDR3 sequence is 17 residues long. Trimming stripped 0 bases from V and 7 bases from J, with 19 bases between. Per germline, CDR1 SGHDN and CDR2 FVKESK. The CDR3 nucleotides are TGTGCCAGCAGCCAAGATGCCTTTTTTCTCTCGGGGAACACCATATATTTT. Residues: CASSQDAFFLSGNTIYF.

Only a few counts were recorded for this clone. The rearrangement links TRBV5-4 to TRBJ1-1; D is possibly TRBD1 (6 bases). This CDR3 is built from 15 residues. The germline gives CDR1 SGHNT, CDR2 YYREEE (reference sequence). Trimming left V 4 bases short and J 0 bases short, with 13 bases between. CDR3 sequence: CASSQKTGMNTEAFF. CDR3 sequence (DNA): TGTGCCAGCAGCCAAAAGACAGGCATGAACACTGAAGCTTTCTTT.

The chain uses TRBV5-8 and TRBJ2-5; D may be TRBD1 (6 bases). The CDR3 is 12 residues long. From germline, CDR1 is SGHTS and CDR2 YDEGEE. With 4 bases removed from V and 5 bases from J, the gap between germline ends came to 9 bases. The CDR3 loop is CASSVDRETQYF. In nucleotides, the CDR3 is TGTGCCAGCAGCGTAGACAGGGAGACCCAGTACTTC.

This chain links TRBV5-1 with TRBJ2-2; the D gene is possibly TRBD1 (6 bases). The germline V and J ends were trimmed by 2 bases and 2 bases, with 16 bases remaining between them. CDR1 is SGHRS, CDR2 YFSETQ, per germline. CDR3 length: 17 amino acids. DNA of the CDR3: TGCGCCAGCAGCTTCAGGGGCCCCCTCGAAAACACCGGGGAGCTGTTTTTT. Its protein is CASSFRGPLENTGELFF.

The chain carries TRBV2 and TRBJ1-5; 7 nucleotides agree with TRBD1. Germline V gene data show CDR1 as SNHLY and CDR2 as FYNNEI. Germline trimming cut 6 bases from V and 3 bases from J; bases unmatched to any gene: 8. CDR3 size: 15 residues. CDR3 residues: CASRDTTGFNQPQHF. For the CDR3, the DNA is TGTGCCAGCAGAGATACGACAGGGTTCAATCAGCCCCAGCATTTT.

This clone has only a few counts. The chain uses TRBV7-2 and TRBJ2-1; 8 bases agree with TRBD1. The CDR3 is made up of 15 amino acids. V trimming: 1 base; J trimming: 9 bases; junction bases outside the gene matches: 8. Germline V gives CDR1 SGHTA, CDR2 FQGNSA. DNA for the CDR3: TGTGCCAGCAGCTTAGGACAGGGGTCTCGTGGTGAGCAGTTCTTC. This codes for CASSLGQGSRGEQFF.

CDR3 residues: CASSPGRGLATVGELFF. CDR3 DNA: TGCGCCAGCAGCCCCGGCAGGGGACTAGCGACGGTCGGGGAGCTGTTTTTT. The chain recombines TRBV5-1 with TRBJ2-2, with 10 bases fitting TRBD2. The V and J ends lost 4 bases and 7 bases, in that order; junction bases with no gene match: 13. The CDR3 consists of 17 residues. The V gene's germline CDR1 is SGHRS and CDR2 YFSETQ.

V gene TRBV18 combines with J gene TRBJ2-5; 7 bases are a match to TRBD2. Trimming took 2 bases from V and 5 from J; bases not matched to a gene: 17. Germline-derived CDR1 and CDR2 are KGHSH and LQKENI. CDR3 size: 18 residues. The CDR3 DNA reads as TGTGCCAGCTCACCAGTGGTGGCAAGCGGGATAGGAGGGGAGACCCAGTACTTC. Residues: CASSPVVASGIGGETQYF.

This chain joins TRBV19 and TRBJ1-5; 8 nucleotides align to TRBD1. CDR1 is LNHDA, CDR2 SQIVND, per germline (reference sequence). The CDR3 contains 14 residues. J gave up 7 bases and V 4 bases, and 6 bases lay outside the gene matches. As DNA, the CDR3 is TGTGCCAGTAGTAACACAGGGGGACAACAGCCCCAGCATTTT. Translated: CASSNTGGQQPQHF.

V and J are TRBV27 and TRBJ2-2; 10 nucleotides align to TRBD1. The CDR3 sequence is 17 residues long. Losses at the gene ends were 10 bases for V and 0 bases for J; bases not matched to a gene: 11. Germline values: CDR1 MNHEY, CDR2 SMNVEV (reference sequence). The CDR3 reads CATTRQGAYPNTGELFF. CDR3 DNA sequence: TGTGCCACCACCCGACAGGGGGCCTACCCGAACACCGGGGAGCTGTTTTTT.

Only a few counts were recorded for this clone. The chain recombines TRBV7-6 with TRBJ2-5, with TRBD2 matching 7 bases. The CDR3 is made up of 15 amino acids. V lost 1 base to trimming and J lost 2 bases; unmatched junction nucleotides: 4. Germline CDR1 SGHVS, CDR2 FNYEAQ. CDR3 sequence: CASSLGGGLQETQYF. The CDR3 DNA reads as TGTGCCAGCAGCTTAGGGGGAGGGCTTCAAGAGACCCAGTACTTC.

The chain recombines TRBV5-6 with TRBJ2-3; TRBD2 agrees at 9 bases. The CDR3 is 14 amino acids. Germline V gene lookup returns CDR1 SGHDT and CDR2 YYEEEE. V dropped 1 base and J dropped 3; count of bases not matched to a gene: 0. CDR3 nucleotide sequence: TGTGCCAGCAGCTTGAGCGGGAGGACAGATACGCAGTATTTT. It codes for CASSLSGRTDTQYF.

The CDR3 coding sequence is TGTGCCAGCTCACCGCTGGACAGGGAGCTGTTTTTT. It is translated as CASSPLDRELFF. The chain employs TRBV18 and TRBJ2-2, with TRBD1 as a possible D gene (5 bases). Trimming pared 3 bases from V and 9 bases from J, leaving 8 bases between. Germline CDR1 reads KGHSH; CDR2 reads LQKENI. This CDR3 is built from 12 residues. The variable domain in full, with the rest retrieved from reference TRBV18 and TRBJ2-2, is NAGVMQNPRHLVRRRGQEARLRCSPMKGHSHVYWYRQLPEEGLKFMVYLQKENIIDESGMPKERFSAEFPKEGPSILRIQQVVRGDSAAYFCASSPLDRELFFGEGSRLTVL.

CDR3 sequence (DNA): TGTGCCAGCAGTACCGGAGTAACCCTCCACTTT. It translates to CASSTGVTLHF. J is TRBJ1-6 and V is TRBV6-5; D remains ambiguous. CDR3 length: 11 residues. In germline, CDR1 is MNHEY, CDR2 SVGAGI. Trimming cost V 5 bases and J 14 bases, with 10 bases left between them.

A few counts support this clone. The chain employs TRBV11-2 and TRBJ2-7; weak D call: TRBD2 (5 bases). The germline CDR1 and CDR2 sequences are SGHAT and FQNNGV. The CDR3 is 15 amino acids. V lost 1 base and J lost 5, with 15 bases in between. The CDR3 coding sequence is TGTGCCAGCAGCTTAGTGGGTCGAGGGATCGACGAGCAGTACTTC. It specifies CASSLVGRGIDEQYF. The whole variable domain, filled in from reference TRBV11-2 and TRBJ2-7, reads EAGVAQSPRYKIIEKRQSVAFWCNPISGHATLYWYQQILGQGPKLLIQFQNNGVVDDSQLPKDRFSAERLKGVDSTLKIQPAKLEDSAVYLCASSLVGRGIDEQYFGPGTRLTVT.

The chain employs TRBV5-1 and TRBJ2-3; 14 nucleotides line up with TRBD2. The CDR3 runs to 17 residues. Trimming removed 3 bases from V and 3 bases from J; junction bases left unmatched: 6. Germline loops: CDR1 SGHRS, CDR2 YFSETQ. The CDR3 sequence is CASSSGTSGSGTDTQYF. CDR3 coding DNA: TGCGCCAGCAGCTCCGGGACTAGCGGGAGTGGGACAGATACGCAGTATTTT.

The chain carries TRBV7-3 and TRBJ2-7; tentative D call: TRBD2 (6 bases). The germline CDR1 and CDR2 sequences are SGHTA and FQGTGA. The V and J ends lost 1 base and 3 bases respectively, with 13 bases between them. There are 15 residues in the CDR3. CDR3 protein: CASSLIGSGSYEQYF. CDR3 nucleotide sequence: TGTGCCAGCAGCTTAATCGGGAGTGGGAGCTACGAGCAGTACTTC.